This passage covers 11 T cell receptor beta chains from one sample sequenced in a study of blood T cell repertoires in COVID-19. Method: immunoSEQ multiplex PCR; TCRdb's copy keeps in-frame clones and lacks some. Of 250,000 or so clones in the sample, 85% to 90% were seen once. The sequenced material came from peripheral blood. These receptors all come from a woman between 35 and 50 years old who had recovered from COVID-19.

The chain uses TRBV10-2 and TRBJ2-1; the match to TRBD2 covers 10 bases. CDR1 is WSHSY and CDR2 is SAAADI in the germline V gene. V was clipped by 1 base and J by 5 bases; unmatched bases: 11. This CDR3 has 18 residues. The CDR3 region has the DNA TGCGCCAGCAGTGAGTACGGTGGGCCTAGCGGGAGAAACAATGAGCAGTTCTTC. Its protein product is CASSEYGGPSGRNNEQFF.

The CDR3 bases are TGTGCCAGCTCACCACCGGGGGATGCGGGACTACATGGCTACACCTTC. Protein sequence: CASSPPGDAGLHGYTF. V usage is TRBV18 and J usage is TRBJ1-2; maybe TRBD1 (5 bases). The CDR3 is 16 residues long. Germline V CDR1 and CDR2: KGHSH, LQKENI. V was trimmed by 0 bases and J by 6 bases, leaving 17 bases between them.

This chain links TRBV6-8 with TRBJ1-2; D possibly corresponds to TRBD1 (5 bases). In germline, CDR1 is MNHGY, CDR2 SAAAGT. V was trimmed by 6 bases and J by 8 bases, leaving 22 bases between them. CDR3 size: 15 residues. CDR3: CASSPRPGHIVGYTF. The CDR3 DNA reads TGTGCCAGCAGCCCTAGACCCGGACACATTGTGGGCTACACCTTC.

The V and J genes are TRBV24-1 and TRBJ1-5; 8 bases map to TRBD1. CDR3 size: 13 residues. Per the germline V gene, CDR1 is KGHDR and CDR2 is SFDVKD. The V gene end was trimmed by 3 bases and the J gene end by 15 bases; junction bases not matched to a gene: 9. The CDR3 region has the DNA TGTGCCACCAGTGATGCGGACAGGGCCAGCTGGCATTTT. Encoded protein: CATSDADRASWHF.

This chain connects TRBV3-1 (or the pseudogene TRBV3-2) to TRBJ1-2, with 7 bases aligning to TRBD1. CDR1 LGHDT and CDR2 YNNKEL come from the germline V gene (reference sequence). V lost 4 bases and J lost 1; bases outside the gene matches: 3. This CDR3 comprises 14 residues. Written as DNA, the CDR3 is TGTGCCAGCAGCCCGAACAGGGGTAACTATGGCTACACCTTC. Encoded protein: CASSPNRGNYGYTF.

This clone has only a few counts. The chain links TRBV5-6 to TRBJ2-5, with 9 bases matching TRBD2. The trim removed 6 bases at V and 5 bases at J, leaving 8 bases unmatched. CDR3 size: 14 residues. CDR1 is SGHDT, CDR2 YYEEEE, per germline. In DNA form, the CDR3 reads TGTGCCAGCAAGGAGCGGGGGGCGGGCGAGACCCAGTACTTC. It is translated as CASKERGAGETQYF.

The V gene is TRBV10-2, the J gene TRBJ2-3; 11 bases map to TRBD1. Germline V lookup: CDR1 WSHSY, CDR2 SAAADI. This CDR3 is 16 amino acids long. V was clipped by 5 bases and J by 4 bases; unmatched bases: 8. Written as DNA, the CDR3 is TGCGCCAGCAGTCCCCGGACAGGGGGCGTCTCAGATACGCAGTATTTT. The encoded protein is CASSPRTGGVSDTQYF.

The rearrangement joins TRBV28 to TRBJ1-2; no firm D call. Germline CDR1 reads MDHEN; CDR2 reads SYDVKM. Trimming shortened V by 7 bases and J by 1 base, and 10 bases separated the two germline ends. The CDR3 runs to 13 residues. The CDR3 loop is CASKPGLNYGYTF. Here the CDR3 DNA reads TGTGCCAGCAAGCCCGGACTTAACTATGGCTACACCTTC.

The rearrangement uses TRBV2 and TRBJ1-4; tentatively, D is TRBD1 (6 bases). The CDR3 runs 15 residues. Looked up from germline, CDR1 is SNHLY and CDR2 is FYNNEI. V lost 4 bases to trimming and J lost 5 bases, with 14 bases between them. CDR3 DNA sequence: TGTGCCAGCAGTGGAGGACAGACGCTCAATGAAAAACTGTTTTTT. Amino acids: CASSGGQTLNEKLFF.

The V gene is TRBV21-1, the J gene TRBJ1-6; the table's D gene call, TRBD1, was not cross checked with the DNA. TRBV21-1 is classified as a pseudogene. The CDR3 has 15 residues. In nucleotides, the CDR3 is TGTGCCAGCAGCACCACCGGGACAGACAATTCACCCCTCCACTTT. This sequence encodes CASSTTGTDNSPLHF.

The chain is built from TRBV5-1 and TRBJ2-3, with 13 nucleotides matching TRBD2. Trimming took 1 base from V and 15 from J; bases not matched to a gene: 5. CDR3 length equals 13 residues. Germline V gene lookup returns CDR1 SGHRS and CDR2 YFSETQ. DNA of the CDR3: TGCGCCAGCAGCTTGACGACTAGCGGGAGGATATATTTT. Residues: CASSLTTSGRIYF.